This TCR beta chain was obtained from a study of blood T cell repertoires in COVID-19. Looking at the study overall: Specimens from acute and convalescent COVID-19 originated in the United States, Italy and Spain. Sample material is recorded as cDNA or gDNA derived from T cells, B-cell-depleted T cells, or PBMCs.

Authors' methods: Quantification of nucleated cells was approximated via reference gene primer amplification. The table came from immunoSEQ multiplex PCR; TCRdb's copy has only in-frame clones and leaves some out. V, J and clone size were drawn from that table, and D and trimming were deduced from the DNA. The table lists some 150,000 clones, just under 90% of them singletons. The germline V gene has CDR1 KGHDR and CDR2 SFDVKD. There are 16 residues in the CDR3. The trim removed 5 bases at V and 2 bases at J, leaving 5 bases unmatched. The receptor was derived from a woman aged 50 to 60 with active or convalescent COVID-19. This chain links TRBV24-1 with TRBJ2-1; 10 bases are shared with TRBD2. Material: peripheral blood. CDR3 coding DNA: TGTGCCACCAGTGCCCCGCTAGCGGGAGCCTACAATGAGCAGTTCTTC. Protein product: CATSAPLAGAYNEQFF.